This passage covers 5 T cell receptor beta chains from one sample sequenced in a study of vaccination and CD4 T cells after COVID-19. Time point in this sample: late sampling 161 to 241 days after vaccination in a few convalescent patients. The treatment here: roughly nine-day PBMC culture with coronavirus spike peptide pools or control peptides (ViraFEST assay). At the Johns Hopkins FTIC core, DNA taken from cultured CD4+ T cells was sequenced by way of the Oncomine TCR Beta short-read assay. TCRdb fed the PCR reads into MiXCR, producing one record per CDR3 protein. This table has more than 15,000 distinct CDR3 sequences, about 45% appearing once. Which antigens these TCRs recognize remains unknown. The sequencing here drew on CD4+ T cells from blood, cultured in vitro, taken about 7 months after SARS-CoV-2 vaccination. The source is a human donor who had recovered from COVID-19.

The CDR3 reads CSARDPVEAPGNTIYF. DNA for the CDR3: TGCAGTGCTAGAGACCCTGTGGAGGCCCCTGGAAACACCATATATTTT. The V call is TRBV20-1, the J call TRBJ1-3; D not certain. Germline assignment: CDR1 DFQATT and CDR2 SNEGSKA (reference sequence). The CDR3 extends over 16 amino acids. Trimming left V 0 bases short and J 2 bases short, with 14 bases between.

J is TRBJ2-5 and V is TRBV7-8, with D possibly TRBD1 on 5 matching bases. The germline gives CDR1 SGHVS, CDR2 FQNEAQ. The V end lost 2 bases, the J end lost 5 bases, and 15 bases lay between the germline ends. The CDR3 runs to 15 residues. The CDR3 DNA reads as TGTGCCAGCAGCTTATCTTCAGGGTTCAGGGAGACCCAGTACTTC. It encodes CASSLSSGFRETQYF.

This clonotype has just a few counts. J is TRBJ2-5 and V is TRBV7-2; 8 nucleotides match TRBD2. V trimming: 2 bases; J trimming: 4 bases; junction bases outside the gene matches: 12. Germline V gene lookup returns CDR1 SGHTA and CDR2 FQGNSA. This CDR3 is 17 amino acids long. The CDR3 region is CASSLSWFSAGGETQYF. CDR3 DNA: TGTGCCAGCAGCTTATCATGGTTCTCGGCGGGAGGAGAGACCCAGTACTTC. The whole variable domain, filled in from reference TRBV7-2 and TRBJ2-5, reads GAGVSQSPSNKVTEKGKDVELRCDPISGHTALYWYRQSLGQGLEFLIYFQGNSAPDKSGLPSDRFSAERTGGSVSTLTIQRTQQEDSAVYLCASSLSWFSAGGETQYFGPGTRLLVL.

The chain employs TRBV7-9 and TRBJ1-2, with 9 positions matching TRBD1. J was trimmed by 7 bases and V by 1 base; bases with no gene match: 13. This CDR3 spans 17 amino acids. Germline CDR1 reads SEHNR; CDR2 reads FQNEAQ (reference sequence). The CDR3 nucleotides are TGTGCCAGCAGCTTAGGAGGAGACAGGGGGTTATTGTCTGGCTACACCTTC. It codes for CASSLGGDRGLLSGYTF.

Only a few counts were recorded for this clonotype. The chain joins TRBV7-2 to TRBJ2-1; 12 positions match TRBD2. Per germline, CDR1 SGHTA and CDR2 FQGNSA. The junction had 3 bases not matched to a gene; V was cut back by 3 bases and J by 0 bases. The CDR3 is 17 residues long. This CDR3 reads CASSLTSGRGSYNEQFF. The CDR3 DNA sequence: TGTGCCAGCAGCTTGACTAGCGGGAGAGGCTCCTACAATGAGCAGTTCTTC.